This T cell receptor beta chain was sequenced during a study of OX40 agonist ivuxolimab in advanced cancers. This clone has more than one count but fewer than ten. TCRdb keeps only in-frame clones here, not all; method: immunoSEQ multiplex PCR. The sample records tens of thousands of clones, around four fifths being singletons. Germline V gene sequence: CDR1 SEHNR, CDR2 FQNEAQ (reference sequence). Deletions cut 2 bases from V and 5 bases from J, with 18 bases between. This CDR3 has 16 residues. The sample here was CD4+ or CD8+ T cells sorted from blood, taken in a trial of the OX40 agonist ivuxolimab. The TCR sequence derives from an adult with an advanced solid tumor such as melanoma, head and neck, liver or kidney cancer. The chain carries TRBV7-9 and TRBJ1-1, with D possibly being TRBD1 (6 bases). The DNA for the CDR3 is TGTGCCAGCAGCTTATTTATAGGGGGGTTTGCGACTGAAGCTTTCTTT. Translation: CASSLFIGGFATEAFF.